The sequence of this TCR beta chain was determined in a study of blood T cell repertoires in COVID-19. Study overall: In each case, the material was cDNA or gDNA derived from T cells, B-cell-depleted T cells, or PBMCs.

CDR1 SGHTA and CDR2 FQGNSA come from the germline V gene. The CDR3 runs 15 residues. V shed 7 bases and J shed 4 bases, with 19 bases lying between them. Per the authors' pipeline: Reference gene primer amplification gave nucleated cell count estimates. Some clones are missing from TCRdb's copy, which holds only in-frame ones; the method was immunoSEQ multiplex PCR. The DNA was the basis for D and trimming; V, J and clone size are from that table. The sample has some 250,000 clones, about 84% seen once. The chain combines TRBV7-2 with TRBJ1-2, with D possibly TRBD1 on 5 matching bases. This sequence originates from a woman aged 80 or older with acute or convalescent COVID-19. Sequenced input: peripheral blood. The CDR3: CASTQKVDSFYGYTF. In DNA, the CDR3 is TGTGCCAGCACCCAAAAAGTTGACAGTTTCTATGGCTACACCTTC.